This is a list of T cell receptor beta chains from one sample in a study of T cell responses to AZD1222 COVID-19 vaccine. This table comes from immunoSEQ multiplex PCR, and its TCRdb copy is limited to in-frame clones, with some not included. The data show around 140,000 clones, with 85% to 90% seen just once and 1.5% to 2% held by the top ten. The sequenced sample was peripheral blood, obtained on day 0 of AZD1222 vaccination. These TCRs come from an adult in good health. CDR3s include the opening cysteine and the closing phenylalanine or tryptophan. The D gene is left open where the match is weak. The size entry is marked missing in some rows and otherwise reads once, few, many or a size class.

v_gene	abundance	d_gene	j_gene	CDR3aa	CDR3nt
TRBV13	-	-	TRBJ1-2	CASSLGRSKTGYGYTF	TGTGCCAGCAGCTTAGGCCGGAGTAAAACAGGCTATGGCTACACCTTC
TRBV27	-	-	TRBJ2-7	CASSLIGEVREQYF	TGTGCCAGCAGTCTCATCGGGGAAGTTCGCGAGCAGTACTTC
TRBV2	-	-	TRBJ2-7	CASSEGQPVNEQYF	TGTGCCAGCAGTGAAGGGCAGCCTGTGAACGAGCAGTACTTC
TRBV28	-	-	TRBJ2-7	CASSLPTGGYGGEQYF	TGTGCCAGCAGTTTACCGACGGGGGGCTACGGAGGGGAGCAGTACTTC
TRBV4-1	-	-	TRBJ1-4	CASSQVVRATNEKLFF	TGCGCCAGCAGCCAAGTTGTCCGTGCAACTAATGAAAAACTGTTTTTT
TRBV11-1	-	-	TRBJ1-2	CASTPSGGRTGYTF	TGTGCCAGCACCCCTTCGGGGGGGCGAACTGGCTACACCTTC
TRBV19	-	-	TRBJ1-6	CASSAQGSNSPLHF	TGTGCCAGTAGCGCCCAGGGCTCTAATTCACCCCTCCACTTT
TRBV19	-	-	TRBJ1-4	CASSSRQEEKLFF	TGTGCCAGTAGTAGTAGACAGGAGGAAAAACTGTTTTTT
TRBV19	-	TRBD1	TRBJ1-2	CASSIDLGQSDGYTF	TGTGCCAGTAGTATAGATTTGGGACAGAGCGATGGCTACACCTTC
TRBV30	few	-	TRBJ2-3	CAWKRDTQYF	TGTGCCTGGAAGAGAGATACGCAGTATTTT
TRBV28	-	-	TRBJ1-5	CASSPTHGTWPQHF	TGTGCCAGCAGCCCGACTCACGGTACGTGGCCCCAGCATTTT
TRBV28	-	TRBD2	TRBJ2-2	CASRKGLASTGELFF	TGTGCCAGCAGGAAGGGACTAGCAAGTACCGGGGAGCTGTTTTTT
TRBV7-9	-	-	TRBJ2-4	CASSLSGTKNIQYF	TGTGCCAGCAGCCTGTCCGGGACCAAAAACATTCAGTACTTC
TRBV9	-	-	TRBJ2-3	CASSPGRFYGTDTQYF	TGTGCCAGCAGCCCAGGCCGGTTCTATGGCACAGATACGCAGTATTTT
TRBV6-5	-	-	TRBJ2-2	CASSYWSYTGELFF	TGTGCCAGCAGTTACTGGAGTTACACCGGGGAGCTGTTTTTT
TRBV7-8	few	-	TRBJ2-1	CASSSTGPVGDEQFF	TGTGCCAGCAGCTCCACCGGGCCCGTGGGCGATGAGCAGTTCTTC
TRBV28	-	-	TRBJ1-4	CASTREGGMELFF	TGTGCCAGCACCAGGGAGGGGGGAATGGAACTGTTTTTT
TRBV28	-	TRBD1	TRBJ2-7	CASRNRGRYEQYF	TGTGCCAGCAGAAACAGGGGGCGGTACGAGCAGTACTTC
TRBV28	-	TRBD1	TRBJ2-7	CASSLGTGLGYEQYF	TGTGCCAGCAGTCTGGGGACAGGGTTGGGCTACGAGCAGTACTTC
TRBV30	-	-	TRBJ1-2	CAWSSGVGYTF	TGTGCCTGGAGTTCGGGGGTAGGCTACACCTTC
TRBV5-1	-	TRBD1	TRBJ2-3	CASSLDPGQNTDTQYF	TGCGCCAGCAGCTTGGACCCGGGACAGAACACAGATACGCAGTATTTT
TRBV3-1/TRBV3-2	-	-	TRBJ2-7	CASGRQSSYEQYF	TGTGCCAGTGGACGTCAAAGCTCCTACGAGCAGTACTTC